This is a list of T cell receptor beta chains from one sample in a study of blood T cell repertoires in COVID-19. Produced via immunoSEQ multiplex PCR; TCRdb's table is partial and in-frame only. The table lists about 200,000 clones, about 86% of them singletons. The source material was PBMCs or T cells enriched from blood (not recorded which). These TCRs come from a woman in her 40s with acute COVID-19. CDR3s include the opening cysteine and the closing phenylalanine or tryptophan. Fields, in order: clone size, J gene, V gene, D gene, CDR3 DNA, CDR3 protein. D genes are given only for firm matches. The size field is filled for only some rows; it gives once, few, many or a size class.

size: -; J: TRBJ1-2; V: TRBV6-2/TRBV6-3; D: -; DNA: TGTGCCAGCAGTTCACCGGGAGCCATCCCGTATGGCTACACCTTC; CDR3: CASSSPGAIPYGYTF
size: -; J: TRBJ1-1; V: TRBV7-8; D: TRBD1; DNA: TGTGCCAGCAGCTTAGTTCGGACAGGGGGTGAAGCTTTCTTT; CDR3: CASSLVRTGGEAFF
size: -; J: TRBJ1-2; V: TRBV28; D: TRBD1; DNA: TGTGCCAGCAGTCCCCTGACAGGGCTAAACTATGGCTACACCTTC; CDR3: CASSPLTGLNYGYTF
size: -; J: TRBJ2-6; V: TRBV28; D: -; DNA: TGTGCCAGCAGTAGAGGCTCTGGGGCCAACGTCCTGACTTTC; CDR3: CASSRGSGANVLTF
size: -; J: TRBJ1-2; V: TRBV3-1/TRBV3-2; D: -; DNA: TGTGCCAGCAGCCATCAAGGCGGCGGCTACACCTTC; CDR3: CASSHQGGGYTF
size: -; J: TRBJ1-6; V: TRBV6-2/TRBV6-3; D: TRBD1; DNA: TGTGCCAGCAGTGGACAGGGCTACTCACCCCTCCACTTT; CDR3: CASSGQGYSPLHF
size: -; J: TRBJ1-1; V: TRBV28; D: -; DNA: TGTGCCAGCAGTGAACAGGGTGGCGGCAACACTGAAGCTTTCTTT; CDR3: CASSEQGGGNTEAFF
size: -; J: TRBJ1-6; V: TRBV28; D: TRBD1; DNA: TGTGCCAGCAGGCGGACAGGGTATAATTCACCCCTCCACTTT; CDR3: CASRRTGYNSPLHF
size: -; J: TRBJ2-2; V: TRBV6-6; D: TRBD1; DNA: TGTGCCAGCAGACCCGGGACAGGGGACACCGGGGAGCTGTTTTTT; CDR3: CASRPGTGDTGELFF
size: -; J: TRBJ1-1; V: TRBV9; D: -; DNA: TGTGCCAGCAGCGCATTTGGGACTGACACTGAAGCTTTCTTT; CDR3: CASSAFGTDTEAFF
size: -; J: TRBJ2-1; V: TRBV5-1; D: TRBD2; DNA: TGCGCCAGCAGCTTGGTTCCTAGCGGGGGTTACAATGAGCAGTTCTTC; CDR3: CASSLVPSGGYNEQFF
size: -; J: TRBJ1-2; V: TRBV3-1/TRBV3-2; D: -; DNA: TGTGCCAGCAGCCAGAGGCCGAAGACCGGCGCGGTCTTC; CDR3: CASSQRPKTGAVF
size: -; J: TRBJ2-6; V: TRBV18; D: -; DNA: TGTGCCAGCTCTCCCGGGTGGAGCTCTGGGGCCAACGTCCTGACTTTC; CDR3: CASSPGWSSGANVLTF
size: -; J: TRBJ1-5; V: TRBV15; D: -; DNA: TGTGCTACTTCGGAGGGGTACAATCAGCCCCAGCATTTT; CDR3: CATSEGYNQPQHF
size: -; J: TRBJ2-1; V: TRBV7-2; D: TRBD2; DNA: TGTGCCAGCAGCTTAGCGTTTGGGACTAGCGGGTTCAAGGGCCACAATGAGCAGTTCTTC; CDR3: CASSLAFGTSGFKGHNEQFF
size: once; J: TRBJ2-3; V: TRBV7-2; D: -; DNA: TGTGCCAGCAGCTTAGGGGGGAGGAAGGGCACAGATACGCAGTATTTT; CDR3: CASSLGGRKGTDTQYF
size: -; J: TRBJ1-4; V: TRBV28; D: -; DNA: TGTGCCAGCAGTTCCATGCTTCTGAACTATAATGAAAAACTGTTTTTT; CDR3: CASSSMLLNYNEKLFF
size: -; J: TRBJ1-2; V: TRBV28; D: TRBD1; DNA: TGTGCCAGCAGTTCCTCCGGGACAGGGGGTCTTGGCTACACCTTC; CDR3: CASSSSGTGGLGYTF
size: -; J: TRBJ1-1; V: TRBV27; D: TRBD1; DNA: TGTGCCAGCAGCAAACAGGGGCGAGCTATGAACACTGAAGCTTTCTTT; CDR3: CASSKQGRAMNTEAFF
size: -; J: TRBJ1-2; V: TRBV5-1; D: TRBD1; DNA: TGCGCCAGCAGCTTGGAGGCAGGGGGCTATGGCTACACCTTC; CDR3: CASSLEAGGYGYTF
size: -; J: TRBJ1-1; V: TRBV13; D: TRBD1; DNA: TGTGCCAGCAGCCTCAGACCGGGACAGATTTTACGAGTGAACACTGAAGCTTTCTTT; CDR3: CASSLRPGQILRVNTEAFF
size: -; J: TRBJ2-1; V: TRBV5-1; D: TRBD2; DNA: TGCGCCAGCAGCTGGACTAGCGGGTCCCGAGATGCTGAGCAGTTCTTC; CDR3: CASSWTSGSRDAEQFF
size: -; J: TRBJ1-5; V: TRBV27; D: TRBD1; DNA: TGTGCCAGCAGTCCGGGGACAGGAAGCAATCAGCCCCAGCATTTT; CDR3: CASSPGTGSNQPQHF
size: once; J: TRBJ2-5; V: TRBV28; D: TRBD1; DNA: TGTGCCAGCAGTTTAGGACAGGAAGAGACCCAGTACTTC; CDR3: CASSLGQEETQYF
size: -; J: TRBJ1-2; V: TRBV29-1; D: -; DNA: TGCAGCGTTGATACAGGGAACTATGGCTACACCTTC; CDR3: CSVDTGNYGYTF
size: -; J: TRBJ2-7; V: TRBV6-5; D: -; DNA: TGTGCCAGCAGTTACTCCTGGGCGTCCGAGCAGTACTTC; CDR3: CASSYSWASEQYF
size: once; J: TRBJ1-6; V: TRBV2; D: -; DNA: TGTGCCAGCAGTGGAGACTCTCGGGGGGCCCTCCACTTT; CDR3: CASSGDSRGALHF
size: -; J: TRBJ2-7; V: TRBV2; D: TRBD2; DNA: TGTGCCAGCAGTAAAAAGCGGGAGAGATACGAGCAGTACTTC; CDR3: CASSKKRERYEQYF
size: -; J: TRBJ2-7; V: TRBV19; D: -; DNA: TGTGCCAGTAGCCTAGGGGCTAGCTCCTACGAGCAGTACTTC; CDR3: CASSLGASSYEQYF
size: -; J: TRBJ1-6; V: TRBV20-1; D: TRBD1; DNA: TGCAGTGCTAGTACCGGAAGACAGGGGAATAATTCACCCCTCCACTTT; CDR3: CSASTGRQGNNSPLHF
size: few; J: TRBJ2-4; V: TRBV7-6; D: TRBD2; DNA: TGTGCCAGCAGCCGGGGGACTAGCGGAAACATTCAGTACTTC; CDR3: CASSRGTSGNIQYF
size: -; J: TRBJ2-1; V: TRBV15; D: -; DNA: TGTGCCACCAGCACGAGGTTTTTGGAGCCCGATGAGCAGTTCTTC; CDR3: CATSTRFLEPDEQFF
size: -; J: TRBJ1-2; V: TRBV28; D: TRBD1; DNA: TGTGCCAGTACAGGGGGCGACGGCTATGGCTACACCTTC; CDR3: CASTGGDGYGYTF
size: -; J: TRBJ2-7; V: TRBV9; D: TRBD2; DNA: TGTGCCAGCAGCGTAGATGGTGGGGTAGCGGGAGTGTACGAGCAGTACTTC; CDR3: CASSVDGGVAGVYEQYF
size: -; J: TRBJ1-1; V: TRBV2; D: TRBD1; DNA: TGTGCCAGCAGTCCAGACAGGGGGAAAGCTTTCTTT; CDR3: CASSPDRGKAFF
size: -; J: TRBJ2-5; V: TRBV28; D: TRBD1; DNA: TGTGCCAGCAGCAGCGCTTTCGGGGACAGGGCCCAAGAGACCCAGTACTTC; CDR3: CASSSAFGDRAQETQYF
size: -; J: TRBJ2-3; V: TRBV24-1; D: -; DNA: TGTGCCACCCGAAGGGGGGGAACAGATACGCAGTATTTT; CDR3: CATRRGGTDTQYF
size: -; J: TRBJ1-1; V: TRBV6-5; D: -; DNA: TGTGCCAGCAGTTACTACAGGGATGGCACTGAAGCTTTCTTT; CDR3: CASSYYRDGTEAFF
size: -; J: TRBJ2-5; V: TRBV3-1/TRBV3-2; D: -; DNA: TGTGCCAGCAGCCCCCCCGGGGTCCAAGAGACCCAGTACTTC; CDR3: CASSPPGVQETQYF
size: -; J: TRBJ2-1; V: TRBV27; D: TRBD2; DNA: TGTGCCAGCAGCCCTATCTGGCTAGCGGGAGTGAGAGACAATGAGCAGTTCTTC; CDR3: CASSPIWLAGVRDNEQFF
size: -; J: TRBJ2-2; V: TRBV7-9; D: -; DNA: TGTGCCAGCAGCTTACGGACAAAGACCGGGGAGCTGTTTTTT; CDR3: CASSLRTKTGELFF
size: -; J: TRBJ1-6; V: TRBV13; D: TRBD1; DNA: TGTGCCAGCAGCGCGGACAGGGGGAATTCACCCCTCCACTTT; CDR3: CASSADRGNSPLHF
size: -; J: TRBJ1-1; V: TRBV9; D: -; DNA: TGTGCCAGCAGCCCGCGGGGCATAAAGGGGGAAGCTTTCTTT; CDR3: CASSPRGIKGEAFF
size: -; J: TRBJ1-3; V: TRBV30; D: -; DNA: TGTGCCGGGCACCCATGGCGAGGGCCTGGAAACACCATATATTTT; CDR3: CAGHPWRGPGNTIYF
size: -; J: TRBJ1-2; V: TRBV24-1; D: -; DNA: TGTGCCACCAGTGATGCGACCCGCCTAGGAGGCTACACCTTC; CDR3: CATSDATRLGGYTF
size: -; J: TRBJ2-7; V: TRBV28; D: -; DNA: TGTGCCAGCAGCAACAAGAATCACAGCCCCTACGAGCAGTACTTC; CDR3: CASSNKNHSPYEQYF
size: -; J: TRBJ2-6; V: TRBV11-3; D: -; DNA: TGTGCCAGCAGCCAAACGGGTCTACTCTCTGGGGCCAACGTCCTGACTTTC; CDR3: CASSQTGLLSGANVLTF